This T cell receptor (beta chain) derives from a study of CD8+ T cells in alopecia areata. At the level of the study: The tofacitinib course ran for 6 to 18 months and was followed by 6 months off drug.

Germline CDR1 reads GTSNPN; CDR2 reads SVGIG (reference sequence). Unmatched junction bases numbered 11, after V lost 6 bases and J lost 5 bases. CDR3 size: 16 residues. Extracted RNA was reverse transcribed, and the resulting cDNA served as sequencing template. The table came from immunoSEQ multiplex PCR; TCRdb's copy has only in-frame clones and leaves some out. Among 180,000 or so clones listed, around 58% were seen once. The treatment here: oral pan-JAK inhibitor, 5-10 mg twice daily. Lesional scalp punch biopsies and peripheral blood were collected from alopecia areata patients. Sorted populations comprised CD4+ and CD8+ T cells obtained from PBMCs.

The material sequenced was CD4+ T cells sorted from blood, taken at approximately week 60, from a patient treated with tofacitinib. This TCR came from a human donor with alopecia areata. The chain is built from TRBV30 and TRBJ1-6; 9 bases align to TRBD1. The CDR3 reads CACEDRGHPNNSPLHF. CDR3 nucleotide sequence: TGTGCCTGTGAGGACAGGGGTCACCCCAATAATTCACCCCTCCACTTT.